The 17 T cell receptor beta chains below were found in one sample sequenced in a study of blood T cell repertoires in COVID-19 (dated by TCRdb to about 2020). The protocol used for the library was the immunoSEQ multiplex PCR assay. In its TCRdb copy, this immuneACCESS table keeps in-frame sequences only and misses some clones. Where compared with another copy, unresolved V genes explain less than half of these, and the others have no known cause. For this sample the table gives 150,000 to 200,000 clones, of which 70% to 90% were detected only once. Approximately 8% of the sample comes from the top ten. Sequenced: peripheral blood. The origin of the receptors is a man between 60 and 70 years old with acute or convalescent COVID-19.

The chain couples TRBV15 to TRBJ1-2; no definite D call. The germline gives CDR1 LNHNV, CDR2 YYDKDF (reference sequence). The germline V and J ends were trimmed by 1 base and 3 bases, with 9 bases remaining between them. This CDR3 is built from 14 residues. CDR3 protein: CATSRVNSYYGYTF. The CDR3 coding sequence is TGTGCCACCAGCAGAGTTAACAGCTACTATGGCTACACCTTC.

The V call is TRBV29-1, the J call TRBJ1-4; D unclear. The germline V gene has CDR1 SQVTM and CDR2 ANQGSEA. Trimming pared 6 bases from V and 0 bases from J, leaving 5 bases between. The CDR3 runs to 12 residues. CDR3 residues: CSVAATNEKLFF. The CDR3 coding sequence is TGCAGCGTGGCTGCAACTAATGAAAAACTGTTTTTT.

The V gene is TRBV4-1, the J gene TRBJ2-7; a possible D gene is TRBD1 (5 bases). Per the germline V gene, CDR1 is MGHRA and CDR2 is YSYEKL. The CDR3 spans 17 residues. The ends were cut back, 0 bases at V and 4 bases at J, with 19 bases in the middle. The CDR3 sequence is CASSQESLTGRRYEQYF. CDR3 DNA sequence: TGCGCCAGCAGCCAAGAAAGTTTAACAGGTCGTAGGTACGAGCAGTACTTC.

This clone was counted a single time. This chain connects TRBV5-6 to TRBJ2-5, with D tentatively TRBD2 (5 bases). Trimming pared 0 bases from V and 5 bases from J, leaving 14 bases between. The CDR3 has 15 amino acids. Germline V gene sequence: CDR1 SGHDT, CDR2 YYEEEE. CDR3 coding DNA: TGTGCCAGCAGCTTGGCCCTACTAGAATCGGAGACCCAGTACTTC. Protein: CASSLALLESETQYF.

J is TRBJ2-2 and V is TRBV28; TRBD1 matches 9 bases. Germline values: CDR1 MDHEN, CDR2 SYDVKM. Trimming at V came to 5 bases and at J to 5 bases, leaving 6 bases not matched to a gene. The CDR3 extends over 15 amino acids. The CDR3, as DNA: TGTGCCAGCAGTCCGCGGACAGGGGCGACCGGGGAGCTGTTTTTT. Translated, it gives CASSPRTGATGELFF.

Judged by abundance, this clone is medium-sized. The rearrangement links TRBV18 to TRBJ1-5; TRBD1 matches 7 bases. From germline, CDR1 is KGHSH and CDR2 LQKENI. The CDR3 spans 14 residues. Trimming cost V 2 bases and J 9 bases; bases outside gene matches: 7. The CDR3 sequence: CASSPIGQDTPQHF. For the CDR3, the DNA is TGTGCCAGCTCACCAATAGGACAGGATACGCCCCAGCATTTT.

The chain recombines TRBV2 with TRBJ2-7, with 14 bases lining up with TRBD2. Germline V gene sequence: CDR1 SNHLY, CDR2 FYNNEI. The CDR3 extends over 15 amino acids. V dropped 7 bases and J dropped 2; count of bases not matched to a gene: 4. CDR3 in amino acids: CASTKGLAGAYEQYF. The CDR3 DNA sequence: TGTGCCAGCACTAAGGGACTAGCGGGAGCCTACGAGCAGTACTTC.

The chain links TRBV5-5 to TRBJ1-2, with TRBD1 identical over 7 bases. Germline CDR1 reads SGHKS; CDR2 reads YYEKEE (reference sequence). The CDR3 runs 17 residues. The V and J ends lost 5 bases and 4 bases, in that order; junction bases with no gene match: 17. For the CDR3, the DNA is TGTGCCAGCAGACCCAGACAGGGTAACACCTCGCCCTATGGCTACACCTTC. Translating gives CASRPRQGNTSPYGYTF.

This chain's CDR3 is CARGEGNETQYF. The CDR3, as DNA: TGTGCCCGGGGAGAGGGAAACGAGACCCAGTACTTC. V is TRBV25-1 and J is TRBJ2-5; a weak D match, TRBD2 (5 bases). V shed 11 bases and J shed 5 bases, with 15 bases lying between them. Germline CDR1 MGHDK, CDR2 SYGVNS. The CDR3 loop spans 12 amino acids.

CDR3 DNA sequence: TGTGCCTGGAGTCCCGGGACTAGCGCATCTACGAGGCAGTACTTC. It is translated as CAWSPGTSASTRQYF. The V call is TRBV30, the J call TRBJ2-7, with 10 bases matching TRBD2. CDR3 length equals 15 residues. Germline V gene data show CDR1 as GTSNPN and CDR2 as SVGIG (reference sequence). The junction had 13 bases not matched to a gene; V was cut back by 2 bases and J by 9 bases.

For the CDR3, the DNA is TGTGCCAGCAGCCCAACAGGGTCTAATGAAAAACTGTTTTTT. It yields the protein CASSPTGSNEKLFF. The chain couples TRBV28 to TRBJ1-4; tentatively, D is TRBD1 (6 bases). Germline CDR1 is MDHEN and CDR2 is SYDVKM. The CDR3 has 14 residues. Trimming took 6 bases from V and 3 from J, leaving 11 bases between them.

The chain is built from TRBV24-1 and TRBJ2-3, with 10 bases matching TRBD2. CDR1 and CDR2 (germline): KGHDR, SFDVKD. The J segment lost 3 bases and the V segment lost 5 bases, leaving 4 bases of the junction unmatched. The length of the CDR3 is 15 residues. In DNA form, the CDR3 reads TGTGCCACCAGTGGAGCGGGAGGGCTGACAGATACGCAGTATTTT. It yields the protein CATSGAGGLTDTQYF.

V usage is TRBV6-5 and J usage is TRBJ2-7; D unresolved. The CDR3 is 12 residues long. The germline V gene has CDR1 MNHEY and CDR2 SVGAGI. V lost 4 bases and J lost 2, with 6 bases in between. The CDR3, as DNA: TGTGCCAGCAGTTCACAAGCCTACGAGCAGTACTTC. It is translated as CASSSQAYEQYF.

This chain links TRBV6-2 or TRBV6-3 with TRBJ2-6; possibly TRBD2 for D (5 bases). Germline CDR1 MNHEY, CDR2 SVGEGT. The CDR3 loop spans 17 amino acids. Deletions cut 2 bases from V and 4 bases from J, with 15 bases between. The CDR3 DNA is TGTGCCAGCAGTTACGGAGGCCCGCCCCTGGGGGCCAACGTCCTGACTTTC. Translated: CASSYGGPPLGANVLTF.

This clone has just a few counts. The chain carries TRBV11-1 and TRBJ1-1; D might be TRBD1 (6 bases). This CDR3 has 14 amino acids. The germline V gene encodes CDR1 SGHAT and CDR2 FQDESV (reference sequence). Trimming removed 2 bases from V and 5 bases from J, with 12 bases in between. The CDR3 loop reads CASSLRQAGTEAFF. CDR3 coding DNA: TGTGCCAGCAGCTTACGACAGGCAGGTACTGAAGCTTTCTTT.

The chain joins TRBV24-1 to TRBJ2-2; 11 nucleotides agree with TRBD2. Germline V gene sequence: CDR1 KGHDR, CDR2 SFDVKD. CDR3 size: 16 residues. V trimming: 7 bases; J trimming: 1 base; junction bases outside the gene matches: 4. Written as DNA, the CDR3 is TGTGCCACCAGCTCTAGCGGGAGGAAGAACACCGGGGAGCTGTTTTTT. It yields the protein CATSSSGRKNTGELFF.

The chain links TRBV3-1 (or the pseudogene TRBV3-2) to TRBJ2-7; 8 nucleotides line up with TRBD1. The CDR3 is made up of 14 amino acids. Germline CDR1 LGHDT, CDR2 YNNKEL (reference sequence). V lost 5 bases and J lost 3; bases outside the gene matches: 6. The CDR3 loop is CASSFFGQGYEQYF. The CDR3, as DNA: TGTGCCAGCAGCTTTTTCGGACAGGGCTACGAGCAGTACTTC.